A single sample is the source of the 2 T cell receptor beta chains below, sequenced in a study of OX40 agonist ivuxolimab in advanced cancers. The method behind the library was the immunoSEQ multiplex PCR assay. TCRdb mirrors the immuneACCESS table, restricted to in-frame sequences. Some clones are absent from its copies; in checked studies, under half trace to an unresolved V gene, and the reason for the others is unknown. The sample table shows some 30,000 clones, and approximately 80% are seen once. The ten largest clonotypes hold 12% of the sample. The sequencing here drew on CD4+ or CD8+ T cells sorted from blood, taken in a trial of the OX40 agonist ivuxolimab. Every receptor here comes from an adult with an advanced solid tumor such as melanoma, head and neck, liver or kidney cancer.

This chain connects TRBV9 to TRBJ1-2, with 7 bases that match TRBD1. The germline V gene has CDR1 SGDLS and CDR2 YYNGEE. The CDR3 has 15 amino acids. J was trimmed by 7 bases and V by 2 bases; bases with no gene match: 11. The CDR3 loop is CASSVADRILFGYTF. In nucleotides, the CDR3 is TGTGCCAGCAGCGTCGCGGACAGGATCCTTTTTGGCTACACCTTC.

V and J are TRBV27 and TRBJ2-1; 10 nucleotides line up with TRBD2. The CDR3 runs 15 residues. V lost 2 bases to trimming and J lost 5 bases; unmatched junction nucleotides: 3. Germline CDR1 and CDR2: MNHEY and SMNVEV (reference sequence). This CDR3 reads CASSLLAGANNEQFF. The DNA of the CDR3 is TGTGCCAGCAGTTTACTAGCGGGGGCAAACAATGAGCAGTTCTTC.